Described below is a single T cell receptor (beta chain) sequence and its context. A few counts support this clonotype. The specificity of this receptor is unknown. Within one base of it there is no much larger clone, and no base qualities were kept. The record originates from a study of early T cells in non-severe SARS-CoV-2 infection (dated by TCRdb to the early 2020s). Study-level background: Because TCR sequencing relied on bulk RNA taken from unsorted whole blood, pairing of alpha and beta chains was not possible. Overall study results and their limits: VDJdb matching was skewed toward anti-spike CD8 responses and likely underestimated virus-specific expansions by missing private and CD4 specificities.

Library construction relied on 5' RACE. The run used a NextSeq 500. To correct for sequencing error and PCR bias, the TCR library protocol tagged individual cDNA molecules with unique molecular identifiers. Both TCR alpha and beta chains were sequenced, and tight co-correlation was observed between alpha and beta sequence abundances in each sample. The authors processed their data as follows. Decombinator V4 was used to annotate TCR sequences for V gene, J gene and CDR3. TCRs were defined as expanded if a significant change between any two time points was detected under a Poisson model with p below 0.0001. Abundances of TCRs were expressed as counts per million after normalisation to the total number of TCRs sequenced in each sample. MAIT TCRs were defined by TRAV1-2 paired with TRAJ12, TRAJ20 or TRAJ33, and iNKT TCRs by TRAV10 paired with TRAJ18. VDJdb, accessed 1 November 2021, was searched for CMV, EBV and SARS-CoV-2 annotated TCRs, with TCRs annotated for multiple antigens excluded. TCRdb cleaned the public reads at Q25 with fastp, built clones with MiXCR and kept in-frame beta chains. Each CDR3 protein gets just one entry, which takes the most common genes and DNA from the rows behind it. For this entry, the V and J calls and clone size follow TCRdb and not the study's own pipeline. This sample comprises roughly 80,000 distinct CDR3 sequences, around 16% of them detected only once. Roughly 12% of the sample belongs to the ten largest clones.

Set within a cohort of healthcare workers in London, UK, this nested case-control study involved weekly PCR testing of nasopharyngeal swabs along with blood sampling. Healthcare workers were recruited between 23 and 31 March 2020, during the week of the UK lockdown, and were followed weekly for up to roughly 15 weeks. Taken from the germline V gene, the CDR1 and CDR2 loops are MNHEY and SVGAGI. From the cysteine through the phenylalanine, the CDR3 covers 13 amino acids. Of all the DNA, just the CDR3 is kept, 39 bases in frame from base 1. V lost 6 bases and J lost 7 bases; the stretch between them is 12 bases long.

This TCR derives from an adult who was a healthcare worker with PCR-confirmed SARS-CoV-2 infection or an uninfected control (not recorded which). The sequenced sample consisted of whole blood. The rearrangement joined TRBV6-5 to TRBJ2-2; tentative D gene TRBD2, with 6 bases matching. The CDR3 has the sequence CASSRDWGGELFF. The DNA reads as follows: TGTGCCAGCAGCCGGGACTGGGGCGGGGAGCTGTTTTTT.